This T cell receptor beta chain was profiled in a study of T cell responses to AZD1222 COVID-19 vaccine (dated by TCRdb to the early 2020s). At the level of the whole study: Because spike-specific TCR depth and breadth did not differ between the two schedules, AZD1222 recipients who got a second dose at roughly 4 weeks were pooled with those who got a second dose at roughly 12 weeks. A total of 233 trial participants underwent TCR sequencing, of whom 207 had received two doses of AZD1222 and around 25 had received two doses of the MenACWY control vaccine. Trial participants were enrolled by age into 18-55, 56-69 and 70-plus year subgroups, with roughly 160, 29 and 62 TCR-sequenced participants respectively.

The CDR3 regions of human TCRbeta chains were analyzed by immunosequencing. Under the source paper's analysis protocol: TCRs in the repertoires were compared against a reference library of SARS-CoV-2-specific TCRs that had been generated with the MIRA antigen-specificity platform. Breadth meant the fraction of unique TCRs that were SARS-CoV-2-associated, whereas depth meant the fraction of total T cells that were SARS-CoV-2-associated. Using the MIRA data, each spike-specific TCR was mapped to the spike region that the TCR reacts to and placed in a CD4 or CD8 class. Log10-transformed breadth and depth values were compared by one-way ANOVA with Sidak's multiple comparisons tests. TCRdb carries this immuneACCESS record with in-frame sequences only. Its versions omit some clonotypes, under half of them owing to an unresolved V gene in the studies checked, with the rest unexplained. That table furnishes V, J and clone size, whereas the DNA furnished D and trimming. In all, the sample holds roughly 120,000 clones, and around 87% of those were seen once. In total, the top ten clones hold approximately 1.1% of the sample.

This specimen's time point label, per the study, means: baseline before first vaccination. Vaccinee samples were obtained from the UK trials COV001 and COV002, which included a single-blind randomized controlled phase 2/3 trial of AZD1222 (ChAdOx1 nCoV-19) in healthy adults. Trial participant PBMC samples were collected at day 0 and day 28 after the second dose for TCRbeta chain sequencing. Notes on this clone: Its antigen specificity is not known. No much larger clone exists at a distance of one base, and base qualities are not known.

Overall study results and their limits: Only five to seven AZD1222 recipients were SARS-CoV-2 seropositive at baseline, limiting conclusions about previously exposed vaccinees. Because no samples from the day 14 peak response were available, repertoires could be characterized only after the peak T cell response. A significant rise in spike-specific TCR breadth and depth was observed after two AZD1222 doses relative to day 0 and relative to MenACWY recipients. The 56-69-year group was small, and its depth increase did not reach significance, likely because of low power. Most participants were white British and females outnumbered males, and the authors suggested that clonal diversity may have been underestimated. CD4 TCRs associated with the vaccine covered the entire spike protein, and the dominant responses were in regions 160-218 and 743-854. Nearly half of unique spike-specific TCRs reportedly recognized epitopes outside regions mutated in the B.1.351 and B.1.1.7 variants.

This specimen was peripheral blood, taken on day 0 of AZD1222 vaccination. This TCR came from an adult in good health.

The CDR3 here reads CASSPSGGTKKETQYF. The nucleotides are TGTGCCAGCAGCCCTAGCGGGGGGACAAAAAAAGAGACCCAGTACTTC. The chain was built from TRBV4-2 and TRBJ2-5; 11 junctional bases match TRBD2. CDR1 and CDR2 were assigned from the germline V gene as LGHNA and YNFKEQ. V and J are trimmed by 4 bases and 3 bases, and the gene matches miss 7 bases of the junction. Inclusive of the bounding cysteine and phenylalanine, the CDR3 is 16 residues long. The DNA shown is the 48-base CDR3, in frame from base 1.